A selection of T cell receptor beta chains follows, all from one sample in a study of cytomegalovirus exposure and HLA in healthy donors. The repertoire was sequenced with immunoSEQ multiplex PCR; TCRdb's copy has only in-frame clones and lacks some. Among 75,000 to 95,000 clones listed, less than 85% were seen once. The sequencing input was PBMCs. The receptors originated from a human donor in good health. The CDR3 runs from the conserved cysteine through the conserved F or W. The D gene is left open where the match is weak. Size is omitted from some rows. Given values are once, few, many or a class for expanded clones.

>once|TRBJ2-5|TRBV27|TRBD2
CASGGDTAQYF
TGTGCCAGCGGGGGGGATACGGCCCAGTACTTC
>-|TRBJ1-6|TRBV5-3|TRBD1
CARRNLGTANSYNSPLHF
TGTGCCAGAAGGAACTTAGGGACAGCCAACTCCTATAATTCACCCCTCCACTTT
>-|TRBJ2-1|TRBV11-2|-
CASSLTREQFF
TGTGCCAGCAGCTTAACTAGGGAGCAGTTCTTC
>few|TRBJ2-7|TRBV4-3|-
CASSQEPRSYEQYF
TGCGCCAGCAGCCAAGAGCCGCGGTCCTACGAGCAGTACTTC
>few|TRBJ2-7|TRBV7-8|-
CASSLARVDEQYF
TGTGCCAGCAGCTTAGCTCGGGTCGACGAGCAGTACTTC
>-|TRBJ1-5|TRBV6-5|TRBD1
CASSYSNRGNQPQHF
TGTGCCAGCAGTTACTCGAACAGGGGGAATCAGCCCCAGCATTTT
>-|TRBJ1-5|TRBV10-1|-
CASSDQNNQPQHF
TGCGCCAGCAGTGATCAGAACAATCAGCCCCAGCATTTT
>-|TRBJ1-4|TRBV13|-
CASSLAGVGEKLFF
TGTGCCAGCAGCTTAGCAGGGGTTGGGGAAAAACTGTTTTTT
>-|TRBJ2-2|TRBV5-5|-
CASSLLGGNTGELFF
TGTGCCAGCAGCTTACTAGGGGGGAACACCGGGGAGCTGTTTTTT
>-|TRBJ2-3|TRBV29-1|-
CSFRQSYSTDTQYF
TGCAGCTTCAGACAGTCGTATAGCACAGATACGCAGTATTTT
>-|TRBJ1-2|TRBV7-9|-
CASSLGSGAPYGYTF
TGTGCCAGCAGCTTAGGGTCAGGGGCGCCCTATGGCTACACCTTC
>-|TRBJ1-6|TRBV30|-
CACWEQLRREYSPLHF
TGTGCCTGTTGGGAACAACTCAGGCGGGAGTATTCACCCCTCCACTTT
>-|TRBJ1-3|TRBV18|-
CASSADSSLSGNTIYF
TGTGCCAGCTCAGCGGACAGTTCCTTATCTGGAAACACCATATATTTT
>-|TRBJ1-2|TRBV5-6|-
CASSFDRPYGYTF
TGTGCCAGCAGCTTTGACAGGCCCTATGGCTACACCTTC